This T cell receptor beta chain emerged from a study of GPR56 and killer-like receptors on CD4 memory cells (dated by TCRdb to the late 2010s). Regarding the research as a whole: It was proposed in the study that human CD4+ memory T-cell differentiation and cytokine production potential are marked by progressive acquisition of KLRB1, KLRG1, GPR56 and then KLRF1. Healthy blood donors in the study were described as age-matched to the liver disease patients, whose median age was around 72 years. Overall study outcomes, separate from this receptor: Rather than full repertoires, the diversity and similarity analyses used only the 100 most expanded clones in each population. Low clonal frequency was observed in the marker-negative population, and a progressive increase in clonal frequency, with a corresponding decrease in TCRbeta diversity, was observed along the proposed pathway. Clones dominating late populations 4 and 5 were also found in early populations 1 and 2, and this finding was taken by the authors as evidence for linear differentiation. Overlap of TCR repertoires was observed especially between the late populations 4 and 5, and partly population 3.

Five KLR/GPR56-defined CD4+ populations were enriched by fluorescence-activated cell sorting before TCRbeta sequencing. To test a linear memory differentiation pathway, the researchers sequenced TCRbeta repertoires from five CD4+ T-cell subsets that were defined by expression of KLRB1, KLRG1, GPR56 and KLRF1. TCR-sequenced cells came from peripheral blood of healthy control individuals, reported as five donors in the TCRbeta analysis figure. The researchers collected heparinized peripheral blood and processed every sample within one hour of retrieval. Blood was diluted 1:2 in PBS, and peripheral blood mononuclear cells were then isolated from the diluted blood at room temperature by Biocoll density gradient centrifugation. Before flow sorting, CD4+ T cells were magnetically enriched from freshly isolated PBMCs using anti-CD4 MicroBeads. A BD FACSAria II was used to sort CD4+ T cells enriched from PBMCs of healthy donors according to marker expression. For surface staining, the researchers used Miltenyi Biotec antibodies: anti-KLRB1 clone 191B8, anti-KLRF1 clone 4A4.D10 and anti-KLRG1 clone REA261.

About this clonotype itself: It lacks a known antigen.

Sequencing took place on an Illumina HiSeq 2500. The recombined TCRbeta locus was amplified by a previously published PCR protocol to build sequencing libraries. The original methods were these. Reads whose average quality score was below 30 were removed, and the reads that remained were processed with IMSEQ. Each clonotype was defined by Vbeta gene, Jbeta gene and CDR3 amino acid sequence. The Morisita-Horn index, computed on the top 100 expanded clones, was used to measure repertoire overlap between populations. Clonal diversity was assessed with Rényi diversity profiles calculated on the top 100 expanded clones. After reprocessing by TCRdb, each CDR3 protein sequence is one entry, and no DNA is given. These V and J calls are TCRdb output, not the study's own analysis. This sample's clone table shows around 3,000 distinct CDR3 sequences. Less than 6.5% of the sample is held by the ten biggest clonotypes.

This sequence originates from a human donor in good health. The sequenced material came from memory CD4+ T cells from blood.

The CDR3: CSARDHSRVAYEQYF. The chain is encoded by TRBV20-1 joined to TRBJ2-7. The CDR3 measures 15 amino acids from cysteine to phenylalanine. No nucleotide data were recorded. For CDR1 and CDR2, the germline V gene (reference sequence) lists DFQATT and SNEGSKA.